This T cell receptor beta chain originates from a study of blood T cell repertoires in COVID-19. Looking at the study overall: Both acute and convalescent COVID-19 samples were obtained from the United States, Italy and Spain.

Original processing notes: Estimates of nucleated cell counts were drawn from the amplification of reference gene primers. This table comes from immunoSEQ multiplex PCR, and its TCRdb copy is limited to in-frame clones, with some not included. V, J and clone size are taken as reported in that table, and D and trimming were inferred from the DNA itself. This table has approximately 150,000 clones, around four fifths appearing once. Those enrolled in Seattle joined during active infection and were followed longitudinally afterward. Looked up from germline, CDR1 is KGHSH and CDR2 is LQKENI. Trimming at V came to 6 bases and at J to 3 bases, leaving 2 bases not matched to a gene. CDR3 size: 13 residues.

The chain recombines TRBV18 with TRBJ2-1; TRBD1 matches 7 bases. The sequenced sample consisted of peripheral blood. This TCR derives from an elderly woman with COVID-19, enrolled during active disease. CDR3 bases: TGTGCCAGCTCCCGGGACAGCTACAATGAGCAGTTCTTC. As protein: CASSRDSYNEQFF.